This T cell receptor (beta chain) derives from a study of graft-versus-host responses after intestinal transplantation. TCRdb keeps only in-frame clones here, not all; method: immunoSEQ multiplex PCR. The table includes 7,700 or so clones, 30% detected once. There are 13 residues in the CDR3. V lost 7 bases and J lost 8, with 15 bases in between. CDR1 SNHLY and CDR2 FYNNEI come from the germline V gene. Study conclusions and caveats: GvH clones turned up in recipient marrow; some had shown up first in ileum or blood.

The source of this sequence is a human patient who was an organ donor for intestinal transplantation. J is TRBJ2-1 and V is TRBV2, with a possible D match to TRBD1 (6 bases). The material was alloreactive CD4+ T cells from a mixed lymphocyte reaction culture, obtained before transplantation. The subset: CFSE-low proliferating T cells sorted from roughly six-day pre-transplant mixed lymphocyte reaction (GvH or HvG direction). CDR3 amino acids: CASIQGRVDEQFF. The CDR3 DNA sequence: TGTGCCAGCATCCAGGGGCGCGTCGATGAGCAGTTCTTC.